A selection of T cell receptor beta chains follows, all from one sample in a study of T cell responses to AZD1222 COVID-19 vaccine. Measured with immunoSEQ multiplex PCR; TCRdb has only the in-frame clones, and not every one. Of roughly 150,000 clones listed, about 90% are singletons. This sample comprised peripheral blood, obtained 28 days after the second AZD1222 dose. Source of these receptors: an adult who received the AZD1222 COVID-19 vaccine. Both conserved end residues are part of each CDR3. Each record gives: V gene, J gene, D gene, CDR3 protein. A D gene is named only where the DNA matches it firmly.

V gene: TRBV2
J gene: TRBJ2-7
D gene: TRBD1
CDR3 protein: CASSDRGQGEQYF

V gene: TRBV6-4
J gene: TRBJ1-2
D gene: TRBD1
CDR3 protein: CASSRTGGYGYTF

V gene: TRBV18
J gene: TRBJ2-2
D gene: NA
CDR3 protein: CASSLKDGNTGELFF

V gene: TRBV28
J gene: TRBJ1-1
D gene: NA
CDR3 protein: CASSLLGSNTEAFF

V gene: TRBV9
J gene: TRBJ1-1
D gene: NA
CDR3 protein: CASSPRSGRLNTEAFF

V gene: TRBV6-2/TRBV6-3
J gene: TRBJ1-1
D gene: NA
CDR3 protein: CASSYPGSTEAFF

V gene: TRBV28
J gene: TRBJ1-5
D gene: NA
CDR3 protein: CASSFEGVRNQPQHF

V gene: TRBV5-6
J gene: TRBJ2-2
D gene: TRBD2
CDR3 protein: CASSLGLGTSGSFEGELFF

V gene: TRBV9
J gene: TRBJ1-3
D gene: NA
CDR3 protein: CASGFGGSGNTIYF

V gene: TRBV4-1
J gene: TRBJ1-2
D gene: TRBD1
CDR3 protein: CASSQGPTTGELGYTF

V gene: TRBV5-6
J gene: TRBJ1-1
D gene: NA
CDR3 protein: CASSLKGGLSLTEAFF

V gene: TRBV9
J gene: TRBJ2-3
D gene: NA
CDR3 protein: CASSTGRGNADTQYF

V gene: TRBV24-1
J gene: TRBJ1-1
D gene: NA
CDR3 protein: CATSVTGGTEAFF

V gene: TRBV3-1/TRBV3-2
J gene: TRBJ1-4
D gene: NA
CDR3 protein: CASSRPGAGADEKLFF

V gene: TRBV19
J gene: TRBJ1-2
D gene: NA
CDR3 protein: CASSIDGGDYGYTF

V gene: TRBV9
J gene: TRBJ2-1
D gene: TRBD2
CDR3 protein: CASSARLAHFYEQFF

V gene: TRBV18
J gene: TRBJ1-1
D gene: NA
CDR3 protein: CASSPLGTNTEAFF

V gene: TRBV5-4
J gene: TRBJ2-5
D gene: NA
CDR3 protein: CASRGRDQETQYF

V gene: TRBV30
J gene: TRBJ2-3
D gene: NA
CDR3 protein: CAWMVAGTNTQYF

V gene: TRBV19
J gene: TRBJ1-1
D gene: NA
CDR3 protein: CASSPQPQRNTEAFF

V gene: TRBV7-3
J gene: TRBJ2-2
D gene: NA
CDR3 protein: CASSSSPTGELFF

V gene: TRBV7-2
J gene: TRBJ1-3
D gene: NA
CDR3 protein: CASSLLPISSGNTIYF

V gene: TRBV4-3
J gene: TRBJ2-3
D gene: NA
CDR3 protein: CASSQAAAVADTQYF